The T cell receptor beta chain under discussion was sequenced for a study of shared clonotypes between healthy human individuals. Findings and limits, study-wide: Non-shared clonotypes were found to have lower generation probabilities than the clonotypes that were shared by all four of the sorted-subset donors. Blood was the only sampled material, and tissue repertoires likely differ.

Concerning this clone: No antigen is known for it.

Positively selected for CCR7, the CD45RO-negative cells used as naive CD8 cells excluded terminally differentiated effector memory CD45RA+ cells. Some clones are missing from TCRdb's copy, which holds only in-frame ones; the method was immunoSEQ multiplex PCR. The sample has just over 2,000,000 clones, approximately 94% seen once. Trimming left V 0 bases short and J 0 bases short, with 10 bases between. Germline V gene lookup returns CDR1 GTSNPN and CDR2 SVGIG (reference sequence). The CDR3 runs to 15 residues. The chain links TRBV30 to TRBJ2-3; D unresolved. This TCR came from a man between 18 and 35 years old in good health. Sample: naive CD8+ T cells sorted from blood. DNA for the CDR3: TGTGCCTGGAGTGTATCGTGGCCTAGCACAGATACGCAGTATTTT. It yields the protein CAWSVSWPSTDTQYF.